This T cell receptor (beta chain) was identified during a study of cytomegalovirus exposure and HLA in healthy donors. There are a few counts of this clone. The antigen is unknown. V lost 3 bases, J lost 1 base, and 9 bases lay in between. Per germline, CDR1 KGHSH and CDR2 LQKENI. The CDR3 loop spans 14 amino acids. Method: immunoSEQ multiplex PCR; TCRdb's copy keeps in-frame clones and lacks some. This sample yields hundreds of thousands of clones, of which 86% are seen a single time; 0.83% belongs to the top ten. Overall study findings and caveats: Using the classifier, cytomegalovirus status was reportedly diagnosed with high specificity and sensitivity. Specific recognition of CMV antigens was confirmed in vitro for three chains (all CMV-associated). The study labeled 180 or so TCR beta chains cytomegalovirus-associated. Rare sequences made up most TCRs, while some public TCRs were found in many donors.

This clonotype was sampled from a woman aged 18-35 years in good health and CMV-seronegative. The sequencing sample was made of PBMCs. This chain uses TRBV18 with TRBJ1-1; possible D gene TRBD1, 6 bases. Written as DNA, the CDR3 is TGTGCCAGCTCACCGGGGACACCGAACACTGAAGCTTTCTTT. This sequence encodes CASSPGTPNTEAFF.